This is a list of T cell receptor beta chains from one sample in a study of T cells in tumors after PD-1 blockade. Data came from immunoSEQ multiplex PCR; TCRdb stores just in-frame clones and leaves some out. The sample shows approximately 63,000 clones, roughly 70% of them seen only once. The sample consisted of PBMCs, taken after anti-PD-1 treatment. The origin of the receptors is a human donor with basal cell carcinoma. Each CDR3 is given with its conserved first and last residue. D genes are given only for firm matches. Clone sizes are given selectively: once, few, many, or a class where the clone is expanded.

j_call clone_size v_call d_call cdr3_length cdr3_aa cdr3_nt
TRBJ2-6 once TRBV12-3/TRBV12-4 NA 13 CASSLAGANVLTF TGTGCCAGCAGTTTGGCTGGGGCCAACGTCCTGACTTTC
TRBJ2-3 NA TRBV3-1/TRBV3-2 NA 14 CASSPDSSTDTQYF TGTGCCAGCAGCCCGGACTCTAGCACAGATACGCAGTATTTT
TRBJ2-6 NA TRBV12-5 TRBD1 15 CASGPGQSGANVLTF TGTGCTAGTGGACCGGGACAGTCTGGGGCCAACGTCCTGACTTTC
TRBJ2-3 NA TRBV5-1 NA 14 CASSLNRWSGRQYF TGCGCCAGCAGCTTGAACAGGTGGAGCGGAAGGCAGTATTTT
TRBJ2-3 NA TRBV24-1 TRBD1 15 CATSVGGQGTDTQYF TGTGCCACCAGTGTTGGGGGACAGGGAACAGATACGCAGTATTTT
TRBJ2-1 NA TRBV30 NA 14 CARGGTAPYNEQFF TGTGCCAGAGGGGGGACGGCGCCCTACAATGAGCAGTTCTTC
TRBJ2-2 NA TRBV6-6 TRBD1 16 CASSPDRAGETGELFF TGTGCCAGCAGTCCGGACAGGGCCGGTGAAACCGGGGAGCTGTTTTTT
TRBJ2-7 few TRBV6-1 TRBD1 15 CASSEEQGSSYEQYF TGTGCCAGCAGTGAAGAACAGGGGAGCTCCTACGAGCAGTACTTC
TRBJ1-2 NA TRBV30 NA 14 CAWTAKYQKYGYTF TGTGCCTGGACGGCCAAATATCAGAAGTATGGCTACACCTTC
TRBJ1-6 NA TRBV18 NA 15 CASSPSGAVSSPLHF TGTGCCAGCTCACCAAGCGGGGCGGTTAGTTCACCCCTCCACTTT
TRBJ2-3 many TRBV3-1/TRBV3-2 TRBD2 17 CASSRGERGATTDTQYF TGTGCCAGCAGCCGAGGAGAGCGGGGGGCTACAACAGATACGCAGTATTTT
TRBJ2-2 NA TRBV6-6 TRBD1 14 CASGTGPNTGELFF TGTGCCAGCGGGACAGGACCGAACACCGGGGAGCTGTTTTTT
TRBJ1-1 NA TRBV14 NA 18 CASSQDTGFAGLNTEAFF TGTGCCAGCAGCCAAGATACCGGGTTTGCCGGACTGAACACTGAAGCTTTCTTT
TRBJ2-1 NA TRBV6-5 NA 13 CASREDAYNEQFF TGTGCCAGCAGAGAGGACGCCTACAATGAGCAGTTCTTC
TRBJ2-7 few TRBV7-6 TRBD1 14 CASSPGQGPYEQYF TGTGCCAGCAGCCCAGGACAGGGCCCCTACGAGCAGTACTTC
TRBJ2-7 NA TRBV13 TRBD1 15 CASSHRDRGSYEQYF TGTGCCAGCAGCCACCGGGACAGGGGTTCCTACGAGCAGTACTTC
TRBJ2-5 NA TRBV25-1 NA 17 CASSESLSWGSEETQYF TGTGCCAGCAGTGAATCGCTTTCTTGGGGGTCCGAAGAGACCCAGTACTTC
TRBJ2-5 NA TRBV23-1 TRBD1 14 CASSSGTGKETQYF TGCGCCAGCAGTTCCGGGACAGGGAAGGAGACCCAGTACTTC
TRBJ1-6 NA TRBV24-1 NA 14 CATSGSSYNSPLHF TGTGCCACCAGTGGGAGCTCCTATAATTCACCCCTCCACTTT
TRBJ1-3 NA TRBV7-9 NA 15 CASSLDRVSGNTIYF TGTGCCAGCAGCTTAGACCGAGTCTCTGGAAACACCATATATTTT
TRBJ1-2 NA TRBV18 NA 14 CASSPKGLHYGYTF TGTGCCAGCTCACCTAAGGGCTTACACTATGGCTACACCTTC
TRBJ2-5 NA TRBV12-3/TRBV12-4 NA 11 CASSFGETQYF TGTGCCAGCAGTTTTGGCGAGACCCAGTACTTC
TRBJ2-3 NA TRBV5-5 NA 15 CASSLSHLSTDTQYF TGTGCCAGCAGCTTGTCACACCTCTCCACAGATACGCAGTATTTT
TRBJ2-1 NA TRBV27 TRBD2 14 CASSGLAGGGEQFF TGTGCCAGCTCGGGACTAGCGGGGGGTGGTGAGCAGTTCTTC
TRBJ1-6 NA TRBV4-1 NA 15 CASSQDRQTNSPLHF TGCGCCAGCAGCCAAGATAGGCAAACAAATTCACCCCTCCACTTT
TRBJ1-1 once TRBV3-1/TRBV3-2 NA 13 CASSQAEGSEAFF TGTGCCAGCAGCCAGGCGGAAGGATCTGAAGCTTTCTTT